A single sample is the source of the 3 T cell receptor beta chains below, sequenced in a study of shared clonotypes between healthy human individuals. Naive CD8 populations comprised CD45RO-negative cells positively selected for CCR7, excluding terminally differentiated effector memory CD45RA+ cells. Sequencing was performed with immunoSEQ multiplex PCR; in TCRdb, only in-frame clones are kept and a portion is missing. Here the sample spans roughly 600,000 clones, nearly 98% being singletons. The sample comprised naive CD8+ T cells sorted from blood. All receptors derive from a young man in good health.

The CDR3 reads CASSLRDSNEQFF. The DNA for the CDR3 is TGTGCCAGCAGCTTACGGGACTCCAATGAGCAGTTCTTC. The chain recombines TRBV11-3 with TRBJ2-1, with TRBD2 as a possible D gene (6 bases). This CDR3 region has 13 residues. Looked up from germline, CDR1 is SGHNT and CDR2 is YENEEA. V was pared by 2 bases and J by 6 bases, with 8 bases between.

This clone was picked up one time. The V gene is TRBV2, the J gene TRBJ2-4; unclear D gene. Germline V gene lookup returns CDR1 SNHLY and CDR2 FYNNEI. The length of the CDR3 is 13 residues. Trimming cost V 5 bases and J 6 bases, with 11 bases left between them. The CDR3 DNA sequence: TGTGCCAGCAGTCCGGACGGCTCAAACATTCAGTACTTC. Translation gives CASSPDGSNIQYF.

Concerning this clone: One junction end disagrees with the germline gene, perhaps due to a read error. V usage is TRBV19 and J usage is TRBJ2-1; 8 bases match TRBD2. Germline values: CDR1 LNHDA, CDR2 SQIVND (reference sequence). CDR3 length: 15 amino acids. CDR3 coding DNA: TGTGCCAGTAGTATTAGCGCGGGCGGGAGGAATGGGCAGTTCTTC. Its translation is CASSISAGGRNGQFF.